This T cell receptor (beta chain) was obtained from a study of T cell responses to AZD1222 COVID-19 vaccine. Notes on the study in general: Rises in breadth and depth of Spike-specific TCRs came after two AZD1222 doses.

Worth noting for this clone: Its target is unknown.

Sequencing was performed with immunoSEQ multiplex PCR; in TCRdb, only in-frame clones are kept and a portion is missing. The sample lists about 140,000 clones, 85% to 95% occurring once. Sample: peripheral blood, taken after recovery from COVID-19. The origin of this receptor is an adult who had recovered from COVID-19.

In DNA form, the CDR3 reads TGTGCCAGCAGCCGTTCTAGTACCGGGGAGCTGTTTTTT. As protein: CASSRSSTGELFF. This chain connects TRBV6-5 to TRBJ2-2; D remains unclear. The CDR3 spans 13 residues. Germline V gives CDR1 MNHEY, CDR2 SVGAGI. Trimming left V 6 bases short and J 5 bases short, with 10 bases between.